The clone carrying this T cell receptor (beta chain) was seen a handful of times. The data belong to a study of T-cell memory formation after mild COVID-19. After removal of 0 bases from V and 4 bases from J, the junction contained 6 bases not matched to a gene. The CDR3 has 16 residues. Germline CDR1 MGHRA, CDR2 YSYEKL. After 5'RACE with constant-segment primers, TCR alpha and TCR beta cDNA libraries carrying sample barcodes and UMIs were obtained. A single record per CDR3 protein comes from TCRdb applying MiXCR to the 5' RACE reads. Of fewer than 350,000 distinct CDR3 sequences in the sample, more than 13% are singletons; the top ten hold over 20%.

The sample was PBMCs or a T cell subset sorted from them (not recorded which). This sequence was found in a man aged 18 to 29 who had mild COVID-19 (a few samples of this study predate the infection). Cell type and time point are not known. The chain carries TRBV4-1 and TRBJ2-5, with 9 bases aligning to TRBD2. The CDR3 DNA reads TGCGCCAGCAGCCAAGAGGTAGCGGGGGAAGGAGAGACCCAGTACTTC. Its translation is CASSQEVAGEGETQYF.